Below, one TCR beta chain is given with its context. This CDR3 is 14 amino acids long. V lost 4 bases to trimming and J lost 4 bases; unmatched junction nucleotides: 7. Germline V lookup: CDR1 SGHRS, CDR2 YFSETQ. These data belong to a study of blood T cell repertoires in COVID-19. Study-wide background: Sources were T cells, B-cell-depleted T cells, or PBMCs; the material itself was cDNA or gDNA.

Produced via immunoSEQ multiplex PCR; TCRdb's table is partial and in-frame only. The sample holds about 89,000 clones; around 89% are singletons and the top ten take 0.35% to 0.5%. The sequenced material came from peripheral blood. The genes are TRBV5-1 and TRBJ1-2; 7 nucleotides align to TRBD1. This TCR came from a man between 60 and 70 years old with acute or convalescent COVID-19. In nucleotides, the CDR3 is TGCGCCAGCAGCCACAGGGACAGAGCCTATGGCTACACCTTC. Residues: CASSHRDRAYGYTF. The variable domain in full, with the rest retrieved from reference TRBV5-1 and TRBJ1-2, is KAGVTQTPRYLIKTRGQQVTLSCSPISGHRSVSWYQQTPGQGLQFLFEYFSETQRNKGNFPGRFSGRQFSNSRSEMNVSTLELGDSALYLCASSHRDRAYGYTFGSGTRLTVV.